The 10 T cell receptor beta chains listed next were all sequenced from one sample in a study of PD-1 blockade in classical Hodgkin lymphoma (dated by TCRdb to 2018 to 2020). Library preparation employed the immunoSEQ multiplex PCR assay. What TCRdb holds here is the immuneACCESS table cut down to in-frame rearrangements. Part of the clones is not present; checked against another copy, under half of the missing clones reflect an unresolved V gene, and the others are unexplained. The sample profile shows tens of thousands of clones; about 90% of them were found once. In total, the top ten clones hold over 7.5% of the sample. The time point label corresponds to: cycle 4 day 1 (C4D1), after 6 weeks of nivolumab. Every trial patient had relapsed after autologous stem cell transplantation, and cohorts A, B and C differed in prior brentuximab vedotin exposure. Source: peripheral blood mononuclear cells (PBMCs), taken before the fourth cycle of nivolumab. The receptors originated from a human donor with classical Hodgkin lymphoma.

This chain links TRBV5-1 with TRBJ2-1, with D possibly being TRBD2 (6 bases). CDR3 length: 14 amino acids. The V end was cut by 6 bases, the J end by 5 bases, with 15 bases between. The V gene's germline CDR1 is SGHRS and CDR2 YFSETQ. In DNA, the CDR3 is TGCGCCAGCACCCTAGGACTAACTAACAATGAGCAGTTCTTC. It codes for CASTLGLTNNEQFF.

The chain uses TRBV29-1 and TRBJ1-1; TRBD1 might be the D (6 bases). The CDR3 sequence is 13 residues long. V lost 4 bases, J lost 0 bases, and 9 bases lay in between. Germline CDR1 and CDR2: SQVTM and ANQGSEA. CDR3 residues: CSVGGAMNTEAFF. CDR3 nucleotide sequence: TGCAGCGTTGGGGGGGCGATGAACACTGAAGCTTTCTTT.

The chain uses TRBV19 and TRBJ1-1; no clear D gene. Per germline, CDR1 LNHDA and CDR2 SQIVND (reference sequence). With 1 base removed from V and 2 bases from J, the gap between germline ends came to 5 bases. The CDR3 consists of 13 residues. The CDR3 protein is CASSIGANTEAFF. DNA of the CDR3: TGTGCCAGTAGTATAGGGGCTAACACTGAAGCTTTCTTT.

This rearrangement joins TRBV27 to TRBJ1-2, with D perhaps TRBD1 (6 bases). Germline lookup yields CDR1 MNHEY and CDR2 SMNVEV (reference sequence). The CDR3 covers 16 residues. V was pared by 7 bases and J by 4 bases, with 22 bases between. In nucleotides, the CDR3 is TGTGCCAGCAAAGGGGAAGGGCCTTCACAGGGCTATGGCTACACCTTC. It codes for CASKGEGPSQGYGYTF.

This chain links TRBV5-1 with TRBJ2-2, with D possibly TRBD1 on 6 matching bases. Germline CDR1 SGHRS, CDR2 YFSETQ. With 1 base removed from V and 4 bases from J, the gap between germline ends came to 8 bases. The CDR3 sequence is 14 residues long. CDR3 loop: CASSLQGRTGELFF. DNA for the CDR3: TGCGCCAGCAGCTTGCAGGGGCGCACCGGGGAGCTGTTTTTT.

This chain joins TRBV20-1 and TRBJ1-1; D is unresolved. Trimming took 0 bases from V and 1 from J, leaving 0 bases between them. Germline lookup yields CDR1 DFQATT and CDR2 SNEGSKA (reference sequence). The CDR3 length is 11 residues. The CDR3 spells CSARENTEAFF. Here the CDR3 DNA reads TGCAGTGCTAGAGAGAACACTGAAGCTTTCTTT.

This chain uses TRBV5-1 with TRBJ2-7; D gene ambiguous. CDR3 length equals 11 residues. Germline V CDR1 and CDR2: SGHRS, YFSETQ. Trimming removed 3 bases at V and 6 bases at J, with 7 bases between. CDR3 bases: TGCGCCAGCAGCTCGGAGTTCGAGCAGTACTTC. It codes for CASSSEFEQYF.

The V and J genes are TRBV6-1 and TRBJ1-1, with TRBD1 matching 7 bases. J was trimmed by 5 bases and V by 6 bases; bases with no gene match: 9. CDR3 length: 14 residues. Germline V gene lookup returns CDR1 MNHNS and CDR2 SASEGT. The CDR3 loop is CASSARGGWTEAFF. The CDR3 bases are TGTGCCAGCAGCGCCAGGGGGGGTTGGACTGAAGCTTTCTTT.

The rearrangement links TRBV5-1 to TRBJ2-2; the match to TRBD2 covers 10 bases. J gave up 7 bases and V 0 bases, and 3 bases lay outside the gene matches. Germline V gene lookup returns CDR1 SGHRS and CDR2 YFSETQ. This CDR3 is 15 amino acids long. This chain's CDR3 is CASSLDLAGVGELFF. CDR3 DNA sequence: TGCGCCAGCAGCTTGGACCTAGCGGGGGTCGGGGAGCTGTTTTTT.

The gene calls are TRBV13 and TRBJ2-1; TRBD1 matches at 7 bases. The J segment lost 2 bases and the V segment lost 2 bases, leaving 3 bases of the junction unmatched. The CDR3 sequence is 15 residues long. CDR1 and CDR2 (germline): PRHDT, FYEKMQ (reference sequence). CDR3 DNA sequence: TGTGCCAGCAGCTTAAGGGGGCCTACCTACAATGAGCAGTTCTTC. This translates into CASSLRGPTYNEQFF.